The 29 T cell receptor beta chains reported below all come from one sample, sequenced in a study of beta chain features in type 1 diabetes. Study conclusions and caveats: There was a moderate but significant shortening of TCRB CDR3s in all four CD4+ subsets of Type 1 diabetes patients.

No antigen has been assigned to these receptors. Investigators reverse transcribed all isolated RNA, so they sequenced expressed TCRB transcripts. TCRdb keeps only in-frame clones here, not all; method: immunoSEQ multiplex PCR. The sample lists about 260,000 clones, 20% to 25% occurring once. The sample taken for sequencing was naive CD4+ T cells from blood. These receptors all come from a woman aged 25 to 45 with type 1 diabetes.

This rearrangement joins TRBV27 to TRBJ2-7, with 8 positions matching TRBD1. This CDR3 contains 14 residues. The V gene's germline CDR1 is MNHEY and CDR2 SMNVEV (reference sequence). V trimming: 7 bases; J trimming: 1 base; junction bases outside the gene matches: 6. CDR3 nucleotide sequence: TGTGCCAGCATGGGACAGGTGGGATCCTACGAGCAGTACTTC. Its protein is CASMGQVGSYEQYF.

This clone was found a few times. This chain connects TRBV7-9 to TRBJ1-4; weak D call: TRBD1 (5 bases). CDR1 SEHNR and CDR2 FQNEAQ come from the germline V gene (reference sequence). V lost 0 bases, J lost 7 bases, and 9 bases lay in between. The CDR3 extends over 14 amino acids. Written as DNA, the CDR3 is TGTGCCAGCAGCTTAGCACAGGTGTCTGAAAAACTGTTTTTT. Translating gives CASSLAQVSEKLFF.

V usage is TRBV6-6 and J usage is TRBJ1-1; D is unclear. The CDR3 is 14 residues long. The V end lost 7 bases, the J end lost 1 base, and 13 bases lay between the germline ends. Germline assignment: CDR1 MNHNY and CDR2 SVGAGI (reference sequence). CDR3 amino acids: CASKEGWENTEAFF. DNA of the CDR3: TGTGCCAGCAAAGAGGGCTGGGAGAACACTGAAGCTTTCTTT.

The J gene is TRBJ2-3, the V gene TRBV29-1; D may be TRBD2 (5 bases). The CDR3 consists of 15 residues. Trimming removed 4 bases from V and 5 bases from J, with 19 bases in between. Germline V CDR1 and CDR2: SQVTM, ANQGSEA. CDR3 coding DNA: TGCAGCGTTGCGTCTCCGGGGTACCGGTTAGATACGCAGTATTTT. Amino acid sequence: CSVASPGYRLDTQYF.

This clone came up a few times. The rearrangement joins TRBV25-1 to TRBJ1-2; TRBD1 aligns across 9 bases. Germline V gene sequence: CDR1 MGHDK, CDR2 SYGVNS. V shed 6 bases and J 8 bases; nucleotides not matched to a gene: 7. The CDR3 is 13 residues long. The CDR3 nucleotides are TGTGCCAGCAGAGACACAGGGGGCGAGGGCTACACCTTC. This encodes CASRDTGGEGYTF.

J is TRBJ2-6 and V is TRBV2; D might be TRBD1 (5 bases). The CDR3 runs 15 residues. V was pared by 6 bases and J by 2 bases, with 11 bases between. The germline V gene has CDR1 SNHLY and CDR2 FYNNEI. CDR3 loop: CASSGRVPGANVLTF. CDR3 DNA: TGTGCCAGCAGCGGCAGGGTCCCTGGGGCCAACGTCCTGACTTTC.

V gene TRBV30 combines with J gene TRBJ2-1, with unresolved D. V lost 8 bases and J 0 bases, leaving 11 bases between the germline ends. The CDR3 has 13 amino acids. Germline V CDR1 and CDR2: GTSNPN, SVGIG (reference sequence). CDR3 residues: CAAKDSSYNEQFF. DNA of the CDR3: TGTGCCGCTAAAGATAGCTCCTACAATGAGCAGTTCTTC.

This clone came up a few times. An end of the junction differs from the germline gene, which may be a read error. This rearrangement joins TRBV2 to TRBJ2-7, with 15 bases lining up with TRBD2. This CDR3 comprises 12 residues. The V gene's germline CDR1 is SNHLY and CDR2 FYNNEI. The DNA for the CDR3 is TGTGCCAGCACCCGGACTAGCGGGAGGGGAAACTTC. Encoded protein: CASTRTSGRGNF.

The V and J genes are TRBV7-3 and TRBJ2-1; TRBD2 matches 8 bases. Germline CDR1 reads SGHTA; CDR2 reads FQGTGA. V trimming: 5 bases; J trimming: 5 bases; junction bases outside the gene matches: 11. The CDR3 consists of 16 residues. Written as DNA, the CDR3 is TGTGCCAGCAGCCCCTCTCTGGCGGGAGGAGACAATGAGCAGTTCTTC. Protein sequence: CASSPSLAGGDNEQFF.

J is TRBJ2-5 and V is TRBV7-9; tentative D call: TRBD2 (5 bases). Looked up from germline, CDR1 is SEHNR and CDR2 is FQNEAQ (reference sequence). Trimming took 4 bases from V and 5 from J, leaving 14 bases between them. The CDR3 totals 14 residues. CDR3 in amino acids: CASSSLRSGETQYF. The DNA of the CDR3 is TGTGCCAGCAGCTCACTCCGGTCGGGGGAGACCCAGTACTTC.

A few counts support this clone. The chain combines TRBV5-4 with TRBJ2-7, with 7 bases identical to TRBD1. Germline V gene lookup returns CDR1 SGHNT and CDR2 YYREEE (reference sequence). The CDR3 has 15 amino acids. Trimming at V came to 2 bases and at J to 4 bases, leaving 9 bases not matched to a gene. The DNA for the CDR3 is TGTGCCAGCAGCTTCCAGGGGGAAGGAAGTTACGAGCAGTACTTC. Translating it yields CASSFQGEGSYEQYF.

The DNA for the CDR3 is TGTGCCAGCAGTTTATTCCGTCAGGGGATTCGGGCGAACACTGAAGCTTTCTTT. Residues: CASSLFRQGIRANTEAFF. The chain couples TRBV27 to TRBJ1-1; TRBD1 is a possible D gene (6 bases). The germline gives CDR1 MNHEY, CDR2 SMNVEV (reference sequence). The CDR3 covers 18 residues. Between the trimmed V and J ends, which lost 1 base and 1 base, there was a span of 19 bases.

The chain has TRBV5-6 and TRBJ1-3; TRBD1 is a possible D gene (5 bases). V dropped 0 bases and J dropped 3 bases, with 16 bases sitting between them. The CDR3 is 17 amino acids. The germline CDR1 and CDR2 sequences are SGHDT and YYEEEE. DNA for the CDR3: TGTGCCAGCAGCTTGGGTCCGCAGGGCTTATATGGAAACACCATATATTTT. This codes for CASSLGPQGLYGNTIYF.

The chain couples TRBV4-1 to TRBJ2-3; 15 bases map to TRBD2. After removal of 4 bases from V and 4 bases from J, the junction contained 9 bases not matched to a gene. The germline V gene encodes CDR1 MGHRA and CDR2 YSYEKL. The length of the CDR3 is 18 residues. The CDR3 bases are TGCGCCAGCAGCCGCGAGGGGACTAGCGGGAGGATGGCAGATACGCAGTATTTT. Translation: CASSREGTSGRMADTQYF.

This clone was detected only a few times. This sequence joins TRBV10-3 and TRBJ2-7; D is perhaps TRBD2 (5 bases). The CDR3 runs to 17 residues. In germline, CDR1 is ENHRY, CDR2 SYGVKD. Trimming removed 1 base from V and 2 bases from J, with 18 bases in between. This chain's CDR3 is CAISEWYRAGTTYEQYF. CDR3 nucleotide sequence: TGTGCCATCAGTGAGTGGTATCGGGCGGGCACCACCTACGAGCAGTACTTC.

The chain recombines TRBV30 with TRBJ1-1; no clear D gene. The length of the CDR3 is 14 residues. Trimming removed 4 bases from V and 3 bases from J, with 15 bases in between. Germline V gives CDR1 GTSNPN, CDR2 SVGIG (reference sequence). CDR3 in amino acids: CAWIRSSYYTEAFF. In DNA, the CDR3 is TGTGCCTGGATACGGAGCTCCTACTACACTGAAGCTTTCTTT. Full variable domain (rest looked up from reference TRBV30 and TRBJ1-1): SQTIHQWPATLVQPVGSPLSLECTVEGTSNPNLYWYRQAAGRGLQLLFYSVGIGQISSEVPQNLSASRPQDRQFILSSKKLLLSDSGFYLCAWIRSSYYTEAFFGQGTRLTVV.

V and J are TRBV30 and TRBJ2-2; D might be TRBD1 (6 bases). Germline V CDR1 and CDR2: GTSNPN, SVGIG (reference sequence). The CDR3 runs to 14 residues. CDR3 bases: TGTTGCCTGGGAGAGACAGGCAACACCGGGGAGCTGTTTTTT. This sequence encodes CCLGETGNTGELFF. Based on the CDR3 plus reference TRBV30 and TRBJ2-2, the full variable domain is SQTIHQWPATLVQPVGSPLSLECTVEGTSNPNLYWYRQAAGRGLQLLFYSVGIGQISSEVPQNLSASRPQDRQFILSSKKLLLSDSGFYLCCLGETGNTGELFFGEGSRLTVL.

The chain joins TRBV5-1 to TRBJ2-5; D unclear. V shed 4 bases and J shed 4 bases, with 11 bases lying between them. Germline V gene sequence: CDR1 SGHRS, CDR2 YFSETQ. The CDR3 length is 13 residues. CDR3 region: CASSPPIGETQYF. CDR3 bases: TGCGCCAGCAGCCCCCCTATCGGAGAGACCCAGTACTTC.

This clone was found a few times. The V call is TRBV30, the J call TRBJ1-4; D is unclear. Germline CDR1 is GTSNPN and CDR2 is SVGIG (reference sequence). Deletions cut 4 bases from V and 0 bases from J, with 6 bases between. CDR3 length equals 13 residues. The CDR3 spells CAWKTATNEKLFF. The CDR3 DNA follows: TGTGCCTGGAAAACTGCAACTAATGAAAAACTGTTTTTT.

This clone has more than one count but fewer than ten. The chain carries TRBV30 and TRBJ2-1, with TRBD2 identical over 12 bases. The CDR3 loop spans 15 amino acids. CDR1 and CDR2 from the germline V gene are GTSNPN and SVGIG (reference sequence). J was trimmed by 7 bases and V by 0 bases; bases with no gene match: 4. The CDR3 is CAWSVRGLAGNEQFF. CDR3 coding DNA: TGTGCCTGGAGTGTACGTGGACTAGCGGGGAATGAGCAGTTCTTC.

This clone was picked up a small number of times. The chain uses TRBV27 and TRBJ1-2; 7 bases line up with TRBD1. CDR3 length: 12 amino acids. CDR1 and CDR2 from the germline V gene are MNHEY and SMNVEV (reference sequence). With V trimmed by 6 bases and J by 8 bases, 6 bases remained unmatched. The CDR3: CASRTGDRGYTF. CDR3 bases: TGTGCCAGCAGAACAGGGGACCGAGGCTACACCTTC.

This clone has more than one count but fewer than ten. The chain recombines TRBV30 with TRBJ1-4; 9 positions match TRBD1. V lost 1 base, J lost 7 bases, and 1 base stayed unmatched. CDR1 and CDR2 from the germline V gene are GTSNPN and SVGIG (reference sequence). The CDR3 is 13 amino acids. This chain's CDR3 is CAWSGQGVEKLFF. In nucleotides, the CDR3 is TGTGCCTGGAGTGGACAGGGGGTTGAAAAACTGTTTTTT.

The chain couples TRBV4-1 to TRBJ2-1; 12 positions match TRBD2. The CDR3 runs 16 residues. V was clipped by 6 bases and J by 3 bases; unmatched bases: 6. The germline CDR1 and CDR2 sequences are MGHRA and YSYEKL. The CDR3 here is CASRRGLAGIYNEQFF. DNA of the CDR3: TGCGCCAGCAGACGCGGACTAGCGGGAATCTACAATGAGCAGTTCTTC.

This clone came up a few times. The chain is built from TRBV28 and TRBJ2-3; 7 bases are shared with TRBD1. Germline V lookup: CDR1 MDHEN, CDR2 SYDVKM. There are 14 residues in the CDR3. V trimming: 5 bases; J trimming: 6 bases; junction bases outside the gene matches: 8. The CDR3 protein is CASSQGGARDTQYF. DNA of the CDR3: TGTGCCAGCAGTCAAGGGGGCGCGAGGGATACGCAGTATTTT.

The chain carries TRBV5-1 and TRBJ2-7; D ambiguous. V lost 0 bases, J lost 5 bases, and 6 bases lay in between. This CDR3 contains 12 residues. Per germline, CDR1 SGHRS and CDR2 YFSETQ. CDR3 loop: CASSLVGDEQYF. In DNA, the CDR3 is TGCGCCAGCAGCTTGGTCGGAGACGAGCAGTACTTC.

This clone turned up a few times. This chain links TRBV5-6 with TRBJ2-7; D not certain. This CDR3 region has 11 residues. Germline-derived CDR1 and CDR2 are SGHDT and YYEEEE. With 2 bases removed from V and 3 bases from J, the gap between germline ends came to 3 bases. For the CDR3, the DNA is TGTGCCAGCAGCTTACACTACGAGCAGTACTTC. This encodes CASSLHYEQYF. The variable domain in full, with the rest retrieved from reference TRBV5-6 and TRBJ2-7, is DAGVTQSPTHLIKTRGQQVTLRCSPKSGHDTVSWYQQALGQGPQFIFQYYEEEERQRGNFPDRFSGHQFPNYSSELNVNALLLGDSALYLCASSLHYEQYFGPGTRLTVT.

This clone was seen only a few times. The J gene is TRBJ2-7, the V gene TRBV11-2, with 7 bases identical to TRBD1. Germline loops: CDR1 SGHAT, CDR2 FQNNGV. V shed 5 bases, J shed 5 bases, and the junction held 9 bases outside the gene matches. This CDR3 contains 14 residues. The CDR3 region has the DNA TGTGCCAGCAGCCTCAGACAGGGTGGGGACGAGCAGTACTTC. The encoded protein is CASSLRQGGDEQYF. The full variable domain, rest sourced from reference TRBV11-2 and TRBJ2-7, is EAGVAQSPRYKIIEKRQSVAFWCNPISGHATLYWYQQILGQGPKLLIQFQNNGVVDDSQLPKDRFSAERLKGVDSTLKIQPAKLEDSAVYLCASSLRQGGDEQYFGPGTRLTVT.

This clone was observed a few times. The rearrangement links TRBV28 to TRBJ2-7; unclear D gene. The V end was cut by 5 bases, the J end by 2 bases, with 4 bases between. The CDR3 contains 11 residues. Germline V gene sequence: CDR1 MDHEN, CDR2 SYDVKM. In DNA, the CDR3 is TGTGCCAGCAGTCCCACCTACGAGCAGTACTTC. Amino acid sequence: CASSPTYEQYF.

This clone has just a few counts. This chain connects TRBV30 to TRBJ2-2; no definite D call. The CDR3 contains 12 residues. The V gene lost 2 bases and the J gene lost 6 bases, with 7 bases spanning the gap. Germline V gives CDR1 GTSNPN, CDR2 SVGIG (reference sequence). The CDR3 spells CAWSPLAGELFF. Written as DNA, the CDR3 is TGTGCCTGGAGTCCCCTCGCCGGGGAGCTGTTTTTT.